This TCR beta chain was identified during a study of spatial heterogeneity in lung cancer. Time point in this sample: blood at routine non-recurrence follow-up after resection. The authors sequenced whole RNA from tumor, nontumor lung or frozen PBMC without sorting. TCRdb passed the 5' RACE reads through MiXCR, listing each CDR3 protein once. The sample records tens of thousands of distinct CDR3 sequences, around 9.6% being singletons. Germline V gene sequence: CDR1 SGHRS, CDR2 YFSETQ. The ends lost 0 bases at V and 10 bases at J; junction bases unmatched: 5. The CDR3 has 13 residues. In its sample, this clonotype ranks as medium-sized (0.01 to 0.1%).

The sample consisted of PBMCs, taken at follow-up. This receptor was obtained from a male donor with early-stage non-small cell lung cancer. The chain joins TRBV5-1 to TRBJ2-3; 7 nucleotides agree with TRBD1. The CDR3 loop is CASSLEGDRPQYF. DNA for the CDR3: TGCGCCAGCAGCTTGGAGGGGGACAGACCGCAGTATTTT.